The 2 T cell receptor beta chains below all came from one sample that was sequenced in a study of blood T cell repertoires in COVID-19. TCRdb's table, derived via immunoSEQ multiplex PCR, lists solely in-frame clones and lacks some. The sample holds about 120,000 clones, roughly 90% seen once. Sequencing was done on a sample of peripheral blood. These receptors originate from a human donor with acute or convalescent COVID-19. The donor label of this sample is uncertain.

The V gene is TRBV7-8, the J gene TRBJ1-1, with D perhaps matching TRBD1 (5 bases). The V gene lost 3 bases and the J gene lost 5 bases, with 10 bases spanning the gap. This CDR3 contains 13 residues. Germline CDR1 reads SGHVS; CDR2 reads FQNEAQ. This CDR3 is CASSFQGRTEAFF. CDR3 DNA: TGTGCCAGCAGCTTCCAGGGTAGGACTGAAGCTTTCTTT.

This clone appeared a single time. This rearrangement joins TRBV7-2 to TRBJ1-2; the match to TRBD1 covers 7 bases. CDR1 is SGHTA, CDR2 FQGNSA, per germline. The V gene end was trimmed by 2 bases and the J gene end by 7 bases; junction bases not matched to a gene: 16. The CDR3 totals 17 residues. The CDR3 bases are TGTGCCAGCAGCTTATCTATTCGGGAGGGGGCGCTGACTGGCTACACCTTC. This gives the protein CASSLSIREGALTGYTF.